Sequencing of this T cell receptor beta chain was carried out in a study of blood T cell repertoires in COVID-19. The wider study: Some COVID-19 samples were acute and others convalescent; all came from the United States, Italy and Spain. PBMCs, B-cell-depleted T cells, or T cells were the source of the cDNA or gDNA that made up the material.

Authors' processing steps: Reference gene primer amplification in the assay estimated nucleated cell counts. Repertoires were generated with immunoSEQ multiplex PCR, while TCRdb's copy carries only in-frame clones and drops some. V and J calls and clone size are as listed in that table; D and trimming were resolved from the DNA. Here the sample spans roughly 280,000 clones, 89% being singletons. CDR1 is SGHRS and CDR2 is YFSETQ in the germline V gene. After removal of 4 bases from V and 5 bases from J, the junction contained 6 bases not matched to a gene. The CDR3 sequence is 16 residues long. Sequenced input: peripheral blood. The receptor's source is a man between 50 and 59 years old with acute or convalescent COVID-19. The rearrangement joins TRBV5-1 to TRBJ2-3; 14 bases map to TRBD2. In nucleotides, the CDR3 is TGCGCCAGCAGCCCGGGGACTAGCGGGGGAATAGATACGCAGTATTTT. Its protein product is CASSPGTSGGIDTQYF.